These T cell receptor beta chains were read from a single sample in a study of T cells in Graves' hyperthyroidism and ophthalmopathy. TCRdb analysed the multiplex PCR reads with MiXCR anew, one entry per CDR3 protein. The sample has roughly 630,000 distinct CDR3 sequences; around 16% are singletons. What was sequenced was blood. These receptors came from a woman in her twenties or thirties with Graves' hyperthyroidism. Each CDR3 is given with its conserved first and last residue. Each record gives: V gene, clone size, D gene, J gene, CDR3 DNA, CDR3 protein. A D gene is named only where the DNA matches it firmly. Size is stated for part of the rows, as once, few or many counts, or as a class when the clone is expanded.

TRBV27	few	-	TRBJ1-2	TGTGCCAGCAGTTTATACCCCGCAGGGGCGACTAACTATGGCTACACCTTC	CASSLYPAGATNYGYTF
TRBV10-3	few	TRBD2	TRBJ2-3	TGTGCCATCAGCGATCCTTCGACTAGCGGGGATTACACAGATACGCAGTATTTT	CAISDPSTSGDYTDTQYF
TRBV20-1	few	-	TRBJ1-1	TGCAGTGCTTCATCTTGGGGGGGGGGAAACACTGAAGCTTTCTTT	CSASSWGGGNTEAFF
TRBV11-2	many	-	TRBJ2-2	TGTGCCAGCAGCTATTCAGGGGGGACCGGGGAGCTGTTTTTT	CASSYSGGTGELFF
TRBV5-4	few	-	TRBJ1-2	TGTGCCAGCAGCTTGGCGGGGGCCTACTATGGCTACACCTTC	CASSLAGAYYGYTF
TRBV20-1	-	TRBD2	TRBJ2-7	TGCAGTGCTAGGGGGACTAGCGGGAGCATCTCTTACGAGCAGTACTTC	CSARGTSGSISYEQYF
TRBV19	-	-	TRBJ2-7	TGTGCCAGTAGTATGAGCGGAGAGCCCTACGAGCAGTACTTC	CASSMSGEPYEQYF
TRBV20-1	-	-	TRBJ2-1	TGCAGTGCTAACGGCGATGAGCAGTTCTTC	CSANGDEQFF
TRBV20-1	few	-	TRBJ2-1	TGCAGTGCTATCCCCGGGACCGGGTACAATGAGCAGTTCTTC	CSAIPGTGYNEQFF
TRBV20-1	many	TRBD2	TRBJ2-3	TGCAGTGCTAGTAGGCCGACTAGCGGGAACCTCAAAGGCACAGATACGCAGTATTTT	CSASRPTSGNLKGTDTQYF
TRBV29-1	many	-	TRBJ1-1	TGCAGCGTTATTTTTGACCGAATGAACACTGAAGCTTTCTTT	CSVIFDRMNTEAFF
TRBV7-2	many	TRBD2	TRBJ2-3	TGTGCCAGCAGTCATCGGACTAGCCGTTTAACAGATACGCAGTATTTT	CASSHRTSRLTDTQYF
TRBV6-2/TRBV6-3	many	-	TRBJ2-1	TGTGCCAGCAGTTACATCAATGAGCAGTTCTTC	CASSYINEQFF
TRBV18	-	TRBD2	TRBJ2-1	TGTGCCAGCTCACCTACTAGCGCAACCTACAATGAGCAGTTCTTC	CASSPTSATYNEQFF
TRBV20-1	many	-	TRBJ2-1	TGCAGTGCTAGCGGGAGAATTAGCATCGTATACAATGAGCAGTTCTTC	CSASGRISIVYNEQFF
TRBV27	few	-	TRBJ2-2	TGTGCCAGTATGGCGGAGGAGGAGCTGTTTTTT	CASMAEEELFF
TRBV7-9	many	-	TRBJ1-4	TGTGCCAGCAGCTTAGAACCGGGACAAGAAAAACTGTTTTTT	CASSLEPGQEKLFF
TRBV10-3	-	TRBD2	TRBJ2-5	TGTGCCATCAGTGATGTGCGGGAGCCCACCGAGACCCAGTACTTC	CAISDVREPTETQYF
TRBV6-1	many	TRBD2	TRBJ2-1	TGTGCCAGCAGTGAACAGCTAGCGGCCTACAATGAGCAGTTCTTC	CASSEQLAAYNEQFF
TRBV30	many	TRBD1	TRBJ2-1	TGTGCCTGGAGTATGGGACAGGGATACAATGAGCAGTTCTTC	CAWSMGQGYNEQFF
TRBV27	many	TRBD1	TRBJ2-7	TGTGCCAGCAGTTTAAGGACAGGCTACGAGCAGTACTTC	CASSLRTGYEQYF
TRBV7-9	few	TRBD2	TRBJ2-2	TGTGCCAGCAGCTCCTTAGCGGGCCTCACCGGGGAGCTGTTTTTT	CASSSLAGLTGELFF
TRBV19	-	-	TRBJ2-2	TGTGCCAGTAGTATAGGTACACTGAACACCGGGGAGCTGTTTTTT	CASSIGTLNTGELFF
TRBV5-1	many	-	TRBJ1-1	TGCGCCAGCAGCTTTGGACCCGGGAGGAACACTGAAGCTTTCTTT	CASSFGPGRNTEAFF
TRBV6-1	-	-	TRBJ2-4	TGTGCCAGCAGCAGACGACAGCTAGCCAAAAACATTCAGTACTTC	CASSRRQLAKNIQYF
TRBV9	few	TRBD1	TRBJ1-4	TGTGCCAGCAGCCCAGGGGGCAGGGTTTGGGAAAAACTGTTTTTT	CASSPGGRVWEKLFF
TRBV11-2	many	-	TRBJ1-1	TGTGCCAGCAGCTTAACCCGGGGGTCCCCCACTGAAGCTTTCTTT	CASSLTRGSPTEAFF
TRBV5-1	-	-	TRBJ2-6	TGCGCCAGCAGCTTGGGGAGGCGGGTCTCCTCCTCTGGGGCCAACGTCCTGACTTTC	CASSLGRRVSSSGANVLTF
TRBV20-1	many	-	TRBJ2-1	TGCAGTGCCAGAAGCGGCACAGGGGAGCAGTTCTTC	CSARSGTGEQFF
TRBV7-3	many	TRBD2	TRBJ2-5	TGTGCCAGCAGCTCCGTCGGCGGGAGGGTCGAGACCCAGTACTTC	CASSSVGGRVETQYF
TRBV2	-	-	TRBJ1-4	TGTGCCAGCAGTGTAACACCGAATGGAAATGAAAAACTGTTTTTT	CASSVTPNGNEKLFF
TRBV5-6	-	TRBD2	TRBJ2-7	TGTGCCAGCAGCTTGGAGGCTAGCGGGGATAGCTCCTACGAGCAGTACTTC	CASSLEASGDSSYEQYF
TRBV2	many	TRBD1	TRBJ1-4	TGTGCCAGCAGTGCTTGGGACAGGGGAATTGAAAAACTGTTTTTT	CASSAWDRGIEKLFF
TRBV7-2	many	-	TRBJ2-7	TGTGCCAGCAGCTCCAACAACGAGCAGTACTTC	CASSSNNEQYF
TRBV7-9	many	-	TRBJ1-5	TGTGCCAGCAGCTTAGGGGGAGACTACAATCAGCCCCAGCATTTT	CASSLGGDYNQPQHF
TRBV27	few	-	TRBJ2-7	TGTGCCAGCAGTTTATCACAGCCCACCTACGAGCAGTACTTC	CASSLSQPTYEQYF
TRBV29-1	-	TRBD2	TRBJ2-1	TGCAGCGTCGACAGGGCGGGAGGGCCGAGCTCCTACAATGAGCAGTTCTTC	CSVDRAGGPSSYNEQFF
TRBV24-1	-	-	TRBJ2-1	TGTGCCACCAGTGATTTCAGAGCGAATGAGCAGTTCTTC	CATSDFRANEQFF
TRBV11-2	once	TRBD2	TRBJ2-1	TGTGCCAGCAGCAGAAGTCCTAGCGGGATTGACAATGAGCAGTTCTTC	CASSRSPSGIDNEQFF
TRBV9	few	-	TRBJ2-1	TGTGCCAGCAGCGTAGGGGGGGCAGGGGAGAGGAATGAGCAGTTCTTC	CASSVGGAGERNEQFF
TRBV27	many	-	TRBJ2-3	TGTGCCAGCAGTTTAACACTAGCTGCTACGCAGTATTTT	CASSLTLAATQYF
TRBV20-1	few	TRBD2	TRBJ2-7	TGCAGTGCTAGGGTTAGCGGGAGACCCTACGAGCAGTACTTC	CSARVSGRPYEQYF
TRBV2	few	-	TRBJ1-1	TGTGCCAGCAGTGAGGGGGCTTGGGGCGCTGAAGCTTTCTTT	CASSEGAWGAEAFF
TRBV4-1	many	-	TRBJ2-7	TGCGCCAGCAGCCAAGGCCACCTCTCCTACGAGCAGTACTTC	CASSQGHLSYEQYF
TRBV7-8	many	-	TRBJ2-1	TGTGCCAGCAGCTTTAGACCCCACCCCTACAATGAGCAGTTCTTC	CASSFRPHPYNEQFF
TRBV30	-	-	TRBJ2-7	TGTGCCTGGAGGGATAGCGAGCAGTGCTTC	CAWRDSEQCF
TRBV6-2/TRBV6-3	-	-	TRBJ2-4	TGTGCCAGCAGTTACTCACGGGGAGAAAACATTCAGTACTTC	CASSYSRGENIQYF
TRBV11-2	-	-	TRBJ2-1	TGTGCCAGCAGAAGGGACGTAAAGCAGTTCTTC	CASRRDVKQFF
TRBV28	many	TRBD2	TRBJ2-1	TGTGCCAGCAGTGGCGGGGTTGGCGGGGGGGCCTACAATGAGCAGTTCTTC	CASSGGVGGGAYNEQFF
TRBV2	many	-	TRBJ2-1	TGTGCCAGCAGTGAGCTAGGAGGCAATGAGCAGTTCTTC	CASSELGGNEQFF
TRBV28	-	-	TRBJ1-4	TGTGCCAGCAGTACAGACAGGCGGTTTGAAAAACTGTTTTTT	CASSTDRRFEKLFF
TRBV5-1	few	-	TRBJ1-1	TGCGCCAGCAGCTTGGCCGAGTCCGCAGGGAGTGAAGCTTTCTTT	CASSLAESAGSEAFF
TRBV12-3/TRBV12-4	many	TRBD2	TRBJ2-7	TGTGCCAGCACACGGGACTACCCCGAGCAGTACTTC	CASTRDYPEQYF
TRBV4-1	many	-	TRBJ2-1	TGCGCCAGCAGCCAAGGACAGCCCAGCAATGAGCAGTTCTTC	CASSQGQPSNEQFF
TRBV11-1	many	-	TRBJ2-3	TGTGCCAGCAGCCAGGAATTCACAGATACGCAGTATTTT	CASSQEFTDTQYF
TRBV20-1	many	-	TRBJ2-3	TGCAGTGCTATGGTCATGAGCACAGATACGCAGTATTTT	CSAMVMSTDTQYF
TRBV24-1	-	-	TRBJ1-1	TGTACCACCAGTGACCCCGGGGCTGAAGCTTTCTTT	CTTSDPGAEAFF
TRBV4-3	few	-	TRBJ2-2	TGCGCCAGCAGCCAAGATAAGTGGGAGGTAAACGGGGAGCTGTTTTTT	CASSQDKWEVNGELFF
TRBV7-2	-	TRBD1	TRBJ1-2	TGTGCCAGCAGCGTAGGACAGGTCTCCTATGGCTACACCTTC	CASSVGQVSYGYTF